This entry concerns a single T cell receptor (beta chain). What it binds is not known. V lost 4 bases and J lost 9, with 13 bases in between. The CDR3 consists of 13 residues. The germline V gene encodes CDR1 WNHNN and CDR2 SYGVQD (reference sequence). The method was immunoSEQ multiplex PCR; TCRdb's version includes in-frame clones alone and lacks a portion of them. The table includes around 6,100 clones, under 55% detected once. These data are taken from a study of neoadjuvant anti-PD-1 for oral cavity cancer. At the level of the study: Patients without progression received a fourth nivolumab dose around day 43, then surgical resection on days 50-56. Study results and limitations: Expansion of preexisting intratumoral clones was suggested to aid response.

The chain recombines TRBV10-1 with TRBJ2-4; D assignment may be TRBD1 or TRBD2 (5 bases each). The sequence derives from a person between 40 and 85 years old with oral cavity squamous cell carcinoma. This specimen was tumor tissue, taken before nivolumab (anti-PD-1) treatment. CDR3 sequence reads: CASSVERGAIQYF. The CDR3 bases are TGCGCCAGCAGTGTAGAAAGGGGAGCCATTCAGTACTTC.